This T cell receptor beta chain was profiled in a study of control samples from healthy donors and cancer patients (dated by TCRdb to the early 2020s). In the case of this clone: What this receptor recognizes is not known. Base qualities were left out, and no much larger clone turns up one base away.

CDR1 and CDR2 (LNHDA, SQIVND) derive from the germline V gene (reference sequence). A distance of 11 bases separates the germline ends of V and J, which lose 3 bases and 3 bases respectively. Inclusive of the bounding cysteine and phenylalanine, the CDR3 is 15 residues long. Only CDR3 DNA is held: 45 bases, read in frame from base 1. The library was prepared using the immunoSEQ multiplex PCR assay. This immuneACCESS table, as held by TCRdb, lists in-frame sequences with V and J called but not all clones. Of the missing ones, under half trace to an unresolved V gene in checked studies; the others have no known cause. This sample has 120,000 or so clones in its table, and about 90% of those were observed once. The ten largest clones capture around 1.8% of the sample.

The chain joins TRBV19 to TRBJ1-4; confidence is insufficient to name the D gene. Sequenced: blood. The TCR sequence derives from a man between 18 and 29 years old in good health. The nucleotides read TGTGCCAGTAGTATCCCCCGGAGGGCTAATGAAAAACTGTTTTTT. This codes for CASSIPRRANEKLFF.